This T cell receptor beta chain stems from a study of tumor-infiltrating lymphocytes in primary liver carcinoma (dated by TCRdb to 2016 to 2017). Regarding the study in general: Hepatocellular carcinoma (four) or combined HCC and intrahepatic cholangiocarcinoma (one) was present in the five patients, who were three men and two women aged 30 to 69 years. Across five regions of each liver tumor, along with adjacent normal tissue and blood, the study brought together TCRbeta repertoire sequencing, expression microarrays and whole-exome sequencing. A total of approximately 35 specimens from 5 patients, comprising about 25 tumor regions, 5 adjacent noncancerous liver tissues and 5 peripheral blood samples, were covered by TCRbeta repertoire sequencing. Each sample produced roughly 3.5 to 7.13 million productive TCRbeta reads, and read depth showed no significant difference between tissue types. High reproducibility was observed for the technical replicate repertoires, with mean shared-clone rates about 0.89 and correlation coefficients above 0.95. Agilent mRNA microarray profiling was performed on the 20 to 25 tumor region samples to relate TCRbeta repertoire diversity to the local molecular phenotype. The tumors of the five patients were staged as T1-T3 N0M0, with maximum diameters ranging from roughly 4 to 10 cm. Beyond this particular receptor, the publication reports: Comparison of CD4+ and CD8+ T cell repertoires was precluded by the use of bulk unsorted samples. The top 250 clones accounted for a significantly greater share of the repertoire in tumors than in blood (p = 0.039). Only 4 or 5 patients were included in the study, and the authors note that the findings should be validated in a larger study. Only about 7-24% of top clones were found in all five regions of a tumor, suggesting spatial heterogeneity of tumor-infiltrating T cells. Because only the TCR beta chain was sequenced and unpaired alpha chains were not captured, true repertoire diversity is likely underestimated. Pairs of tumor regions showed greater repertoire overlap (mean about 36%) than tumor-adjacent pairs (about 17%) or tumor-blood pairs (approximately 14%), which is consistent with antigen-driven expansion.

Using a constant-region primer and ProtoScript II reverse transcriptase, TCRbeta-specific cDNA was reverse-transcribed from 500 ng total RNA. Three nested multiplex PCR rounds, following a slightly modified ARM-PCR procedure, were used to build the TCRbeta libraries. Multiplex TRBV1-TRBV30 forward primers and a Cbeta reverse primer were used in the first two PCR rounds, each of which was run for around 10 cycles. Sample barcodes and Illumina adapters were added in a final 25-cycle PCR with Deep VentR polymerase. Amplicons of 200-500 bp were gel-purified with a QIAquick gel extraction kit before sequencing. The TCRbeta amplicons were sequenced with 250-bp paired-end reads on an Illumina HiSeq 2500. In the paper's pipeline: To recover full CDR3 sequences, reads were quality-trimmed using Trimmomatic v0.33 and paired reads were then merged using FLASH v1.2.11. MiGEC v1.2.1b assigned V, D and J germline segments to the rearranged TCRbeta sequences. Clonotype statistics and Shannon-Wiener diversity indices were calculated with VDJtools v1.0.0. To reduce sampling bias, subsequent analyses other than the diversity analysis used only the 250 most abundant clonotypes in each sample. TCRdb reanalyzed the raw reads on its own, using fastp at Q25 for trimming and MiXCR for clone calling, and kept in-frame beta chains. Rows with one shared CDR3 protein collapse into an entry with the most common genes and DNA. TCRdb, not the authors, supplied the V and J calls. The sample table shows 20,000 to 25,000 distinct CDR3 sequences, and over 60% are seen once. The ten largest account for roughly a third of the sample.

Total RNA and DNA were co-extracted without cell sorting from roughly 20-30 mg of bulk tissue using the AllPrep DNA/RNA mini kit. About 5 patients with histopathologically diagnosed primary liver carcinoma underwent surgical resection in China between late 2015 and March 2016. At the time of sampling, the patients had chronic HBV infection and had not received any treatment. Five spatially separated regions were sampled from each tumor: the superior, inferior, left-lateral and right-lateral poles, plus the tumor centre. More than 85% viable tumor cells were found by histology in every tumor sample. Each fresh piece of tumor and adjacent tissue was cut in two, with one half stored in RNAlater at -80 degrees C and the other half sent for histology. Via the germline V gene, CDR1 is MRHNA and CDR2 SNTAGT. Compared with germline, V lacks 3 bases and J lacks 13 bases; bases without a gene match: 15. The CDR3, from cysteine to phenylalanine, totals 14 residues. Only CDR3 DNA is held: 42 bases, read in frame from base 1.

Concerning this clonotype itself: The clone's antigen remains unknown. No base qualities exist here, and no much larger clone lies one base off it.

Sequenced sample: liver tumor tissue from sampling region 5. This specimen's cell subset or site label, interpreted: tumor region T5, tumor centre. The chain uses TRBV6-4 and TRBJ2-7; TRBD2 lines up with 7 middle nucleotides. This clonotype was sampled from a woman younger than 45 with primary liver carcinoma and hepatitis B virus infection. The DNA reads as follows: TGTGCCAGCAGTGAATCCCCGGGGGAGGGTAGACTATACTTC. This gives the protein CASSESPGEGRLYF.